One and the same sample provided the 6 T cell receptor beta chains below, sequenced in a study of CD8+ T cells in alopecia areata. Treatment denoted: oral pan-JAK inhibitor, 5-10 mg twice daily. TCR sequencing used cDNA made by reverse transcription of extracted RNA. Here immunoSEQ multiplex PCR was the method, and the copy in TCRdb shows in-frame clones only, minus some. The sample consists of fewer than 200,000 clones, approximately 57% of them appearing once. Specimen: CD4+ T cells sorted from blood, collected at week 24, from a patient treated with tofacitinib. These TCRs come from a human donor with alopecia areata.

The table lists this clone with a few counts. CDR3 residues: CASSSGQPQHF. CDR3 coding DNA: TGTGCCAGTAGTTCAGGTCAGCCCCAGCATTTT. This chain links TRBV19 with TRBJ1-5; D not certain. Germline loops: CDR1 LNHDA, CDR2 SQIVND (reference sequence). The CDR3 has 11 residues. V shed 5 bases and J shed 6 bases, with 5 bases lying between them.

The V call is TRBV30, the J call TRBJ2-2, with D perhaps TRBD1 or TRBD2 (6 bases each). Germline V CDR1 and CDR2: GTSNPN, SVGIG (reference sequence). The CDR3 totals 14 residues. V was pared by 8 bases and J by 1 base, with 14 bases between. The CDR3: CARSRDMNTGELFF. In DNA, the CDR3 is TGTGCCAGATCGCGGGACATGAACACCGGGGAGCTGTTTTTT.

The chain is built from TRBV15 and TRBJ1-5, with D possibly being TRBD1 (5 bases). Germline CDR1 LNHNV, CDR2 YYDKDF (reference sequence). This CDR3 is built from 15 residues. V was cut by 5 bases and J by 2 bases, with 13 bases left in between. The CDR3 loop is CATSSNRGGNQPQHF. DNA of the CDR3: TGTGCCACCAGCTCGAACAGAGGGGGCAATCAGCCCCAGCATTTT.

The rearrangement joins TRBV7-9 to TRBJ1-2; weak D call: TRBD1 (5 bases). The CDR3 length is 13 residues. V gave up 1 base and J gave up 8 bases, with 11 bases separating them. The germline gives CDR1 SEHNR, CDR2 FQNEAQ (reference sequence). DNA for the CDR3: TGTGCCAGCAGCTTAGAGATAGGGGACGGCTACACCTTC. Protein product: CASSLEIGDGYTF.

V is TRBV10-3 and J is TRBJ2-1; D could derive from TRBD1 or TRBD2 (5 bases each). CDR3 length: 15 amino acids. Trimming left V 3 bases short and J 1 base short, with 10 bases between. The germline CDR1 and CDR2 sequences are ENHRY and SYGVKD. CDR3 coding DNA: TGTGCCATCAGTGACAGGGAGAAGTCCTACAATGAGCAGTTCTTC. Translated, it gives CAISDREKSYNEQFF.

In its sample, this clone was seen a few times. As DNA, the CDR3 is TGTGCCATCTGGACGGTCCAAAACACCATATATTTT. Encoded protein: CAIWTVQNTIYF. V and J are TRBV10-3 and TRBJ1-3; no definite D call. Deletions cut 8 bases from V and 6 bases from J, with 11 bases between. This CDR3 has 12 amino acids. Germline CDR1 ENHRY, CDR2 SYGVKD.